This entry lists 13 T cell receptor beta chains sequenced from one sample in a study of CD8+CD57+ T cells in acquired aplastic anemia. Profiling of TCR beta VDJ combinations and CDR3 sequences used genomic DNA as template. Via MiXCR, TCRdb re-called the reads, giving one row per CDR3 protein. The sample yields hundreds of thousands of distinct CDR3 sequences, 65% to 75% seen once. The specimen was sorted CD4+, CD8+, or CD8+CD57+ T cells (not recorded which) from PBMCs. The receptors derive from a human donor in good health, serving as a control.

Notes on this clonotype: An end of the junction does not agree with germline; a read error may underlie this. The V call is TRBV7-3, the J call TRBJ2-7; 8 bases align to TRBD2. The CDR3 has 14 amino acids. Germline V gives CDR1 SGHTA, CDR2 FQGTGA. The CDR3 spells CASSLMLAGDNEQF. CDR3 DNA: TGTGCCAGCAGCTTAATGCTAGCGGGCGACAATGAGCAGTTC.

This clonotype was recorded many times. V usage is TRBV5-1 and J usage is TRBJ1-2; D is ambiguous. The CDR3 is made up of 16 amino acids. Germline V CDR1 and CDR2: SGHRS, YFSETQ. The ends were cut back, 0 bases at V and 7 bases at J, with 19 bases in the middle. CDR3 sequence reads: CASSLEGSRQRSGYTF. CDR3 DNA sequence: TGCGCCAGCAGCTTGGAGGGCAGCCGACAACGGAGTGGCTACACCTTC.

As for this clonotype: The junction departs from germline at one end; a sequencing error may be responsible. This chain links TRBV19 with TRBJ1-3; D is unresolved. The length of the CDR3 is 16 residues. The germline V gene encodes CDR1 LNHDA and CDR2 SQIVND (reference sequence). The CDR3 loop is CASSTGPSDAPHHFWF. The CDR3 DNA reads TGTGCCAGTAGTACAGGACCATCAGACGCACCCCACCACTTTTGGTTT.

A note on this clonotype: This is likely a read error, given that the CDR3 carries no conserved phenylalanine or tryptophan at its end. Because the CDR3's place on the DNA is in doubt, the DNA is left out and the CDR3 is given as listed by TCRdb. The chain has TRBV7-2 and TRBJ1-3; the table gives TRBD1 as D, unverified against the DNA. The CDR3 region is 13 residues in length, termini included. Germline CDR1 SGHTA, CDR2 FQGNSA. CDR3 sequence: CASTDGGGYSTCI.

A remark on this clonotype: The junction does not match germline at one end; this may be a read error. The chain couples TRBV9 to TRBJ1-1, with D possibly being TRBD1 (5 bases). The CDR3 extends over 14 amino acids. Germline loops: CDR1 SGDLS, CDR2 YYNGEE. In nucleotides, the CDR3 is TGTGCCAGCAGCGCTCAGGGCCATCGAGCTGGTGAGCTCTTT. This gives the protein CASSAQGHRAGELF.

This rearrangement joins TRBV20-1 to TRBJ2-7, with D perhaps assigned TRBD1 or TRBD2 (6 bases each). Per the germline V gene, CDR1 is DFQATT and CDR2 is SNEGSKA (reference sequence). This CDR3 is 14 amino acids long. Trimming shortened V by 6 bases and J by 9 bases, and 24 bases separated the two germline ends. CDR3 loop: CSAPDSGLITRQYF. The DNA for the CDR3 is TGCAGTGCACCGGACAGCGGGCTTATTACGAGGCAGTACTTC.

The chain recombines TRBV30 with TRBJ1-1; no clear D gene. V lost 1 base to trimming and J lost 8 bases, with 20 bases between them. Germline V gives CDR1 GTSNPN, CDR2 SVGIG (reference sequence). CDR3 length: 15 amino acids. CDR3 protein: CAWSDRTKIPLEAFF. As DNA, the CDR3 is TGTGCCTGGAGTGATAGAACGAAGATACCCCTAGAAGCTTTCTTT. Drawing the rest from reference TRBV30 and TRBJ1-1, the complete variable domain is SQTIHQWPATLVQPVGSPLSLECTVEGTSNPNLYWYRQAAGRGLQLLFYSVGIGQISSEVPQNLSASRPQDRQFILSSKKLLLSDSGFYLCAWSDRTKIPLEAFFGQGTRLTVV.

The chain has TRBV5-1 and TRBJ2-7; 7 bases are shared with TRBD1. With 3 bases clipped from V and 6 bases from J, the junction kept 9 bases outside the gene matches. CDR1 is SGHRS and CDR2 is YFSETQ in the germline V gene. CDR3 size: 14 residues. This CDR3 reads CASSWRQGSGEQYF. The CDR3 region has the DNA TGCGCCAGCAGCTGGAGACAGGGATCCGGCGAGCAGTACTTC.

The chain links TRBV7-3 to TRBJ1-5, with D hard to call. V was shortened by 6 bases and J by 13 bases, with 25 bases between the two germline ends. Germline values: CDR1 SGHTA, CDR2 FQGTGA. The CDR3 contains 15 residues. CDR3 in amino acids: CASSEDGGNNHQQHF. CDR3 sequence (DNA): TGTGCCAGCAGTGAGGATGGTGGCAACAATCACCAGCAGCATTTT.

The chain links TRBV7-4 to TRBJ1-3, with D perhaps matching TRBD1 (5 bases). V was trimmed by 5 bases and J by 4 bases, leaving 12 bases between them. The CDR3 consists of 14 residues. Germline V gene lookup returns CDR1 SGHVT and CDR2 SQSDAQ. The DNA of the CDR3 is TGTGCCAGCAGCCGATCGACAGACGGAAACACCATATATTTT. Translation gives CASSRSTDGNTIYF.

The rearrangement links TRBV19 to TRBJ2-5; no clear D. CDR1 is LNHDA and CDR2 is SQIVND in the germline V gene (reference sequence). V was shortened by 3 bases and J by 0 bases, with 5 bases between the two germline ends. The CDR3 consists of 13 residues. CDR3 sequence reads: CASSMYNQETQYF. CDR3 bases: TGTGCCAGTAGTATGTACAACCAAGAGACCCAGTACTTC.

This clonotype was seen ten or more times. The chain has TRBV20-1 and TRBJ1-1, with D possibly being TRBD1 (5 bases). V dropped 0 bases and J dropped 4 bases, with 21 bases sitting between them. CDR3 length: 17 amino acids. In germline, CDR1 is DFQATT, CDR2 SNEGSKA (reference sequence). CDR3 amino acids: CSARDVVGALLFTEAFF. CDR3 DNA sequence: TGCAGTGCTAGAGATGTAGTTGGGGCCCTTCTGTTCACTGAAGCTTTCTTT.

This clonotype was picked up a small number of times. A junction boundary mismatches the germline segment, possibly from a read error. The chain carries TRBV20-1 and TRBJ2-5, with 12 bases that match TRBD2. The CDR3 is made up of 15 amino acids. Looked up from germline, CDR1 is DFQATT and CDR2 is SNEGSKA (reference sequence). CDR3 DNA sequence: TGCAGTGGCCTTCTAGCGGGGGGGCCGGGGGAGACCCGGTACTTC. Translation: CSGLLAGGPGETRYF.